Listed below are T cell receptor beta chains from one sample, sequenced in a study of blood T cell repertoires in COVID-19. Generated by immunoSEQ multiplex PCR, the TCRdb table keeps only in-frame clones and is missing some. This sample carries approximately 200,000 clones, roughly 80% of them seen once, and the ten largest clones take 5.1%. Sequenced input: peripheral blood. These receptors originate from a woman in her fifties or sixties who had recovered from COVID-19. CDR3s include the opening cysteine and the closing phenylalanine or tryptophan. The D gene is left open where the match is weak. A row's size may be missing; if present it is once, few, many or a size class.

TRBV18,15,TRBJ1-2,NA,NA,TGTGCCAGCTCACCGTCTCCGGGTCTCGACTATGGCTACACCTTC,CASSPSPGLDYGYTF
TRBV29-1,12,TRBJ1-1,NA,NA,TGCAGCGTTGTAACTTGGAACACTGAAGCTTTCTTT,CSVVTWNTEAFF
TRBV20-1,14,TRBJ1-1,TRBD1,NA,TGCAGTGCTAATGAACCGGGACAGGGCTCTGAAGCTTTCTTT,CSANEPGQGSEAFF
TRBV7-9,13,TRBJ1-4,NA,NA,TGTGCCAGCAGCCCCGGCCGGGCGGGGAAACTGTTTTTT,CASSPGRAGKLFF
TRBV6-5,13,TRBJ2-7,TRBD1,NA,TGTGCCAGCAGTTATGGGACAGACTACGAGCAGTACTTC,CASSYGTDYEQYF
TRBV5-8,14,TRBJ2-7,TRBD2,NA,TGTGCCAGCAGCCCTGTTAGCGGGGGTTACGAGCAGTACTTC,CASSPVSGGYEQYF
TRBV19,14,TRBJ1-6,TRBD1,NA,TGTGCCAGTAGTGACAGGGGATCTAATTCACCCCTCCACTTT,CASSDRGSNSPLHF
TRBV21-1,17,TRBJ2-5,NA,NA,TGTGCCAGCAGCAAAGCGTTAACTAGCGGGGACCAAGAGACCCAGTACTTC,CASSKALTSGDQETQYF
TRBV30,17,TRBJ1-5,NA,NA,TGTGCCTGGAGTGGTACCCTATTCGGGGGTAGCAATCAGCCCCAGCATTTT,CAWSGTLFGGSNQPQHF
TRBV6-5,15,TRBJ1-5,NA,NA,TGTGCCAGCAGTTTATACAGGAGTAGCAATCAGCCCCAGCATTTT,CASSLYRSSNQPQHF
TRBV19,16,TRBJ2-1,TRBD2,once,TGTGCCAGTAGTATAGTGGGGACTAGCAACTACAATGAGCAGTTCTTC,CASSIVGTSNYNEQFF
TRBV5-1,15,TRBJ2-2,NA,NA,TGCGCCAGCAGCTTGGACAGGCCAGACACCGGGGAGCTGTTTTTT,CASSLDRPDTGELFF
TRBV10-3,14,TRBJ1-2,TRBD1,NA,TGTGCCACCACGGGACAGGGGCGGGACTATGGCTACACCTTC,CATTGQGRDYGYTF
TRBV9,14,TRBJ1-2,TRBD1,NA,TGTGCCAGCAGCGCCCGGACAGGGGGAGATGGCTACACCTTC,CASSARTGGDGYTF
TRBV27,15,TRBJ1-1,TRBD1,NA,TGTGCCAGCAGTACCGACAGGGGCATTCCCACTGAAGCTTTCTTT,CASSTDRGIPTEAFF
TRBV27,14,TRBJ2-7,TRBD1,once,TGTGCCAGCAGTTTACAGAGGCAGGGGGCCCCCCAGTACTTC,CASSLQRQGAPQYF
TRBV6-5,13,TRBJ2-7,NA,NA,TGTGCCAGCAGTCCTGGGCCCAACTACGAGCAGTACTTC,CASSPGPNYEQYF
TRBV20-1,13,TRBJ2-1,NA,NA,TGCAGTGCTAGTCTTCATCCTAGCAATGAGCAGTTCTTC,CSASLHPSNEQFF
TRBV9,14,TRBJ1-5,NA,NA,TGTGCCAGCAGCGTAGTAGTGGGCAATCAGCCCCAGCATTTT,CASSVVVGNQPQHF
TRBV7-9,16,TRBJ2-3,NA,NA,TGTGCCAGCAGTTTAACCGGGGTCGGGCCCACAGATACGCAGTATTTT,CASSLTGVGPTDTQYF
TRBV18,15,TRBJ2-1,TRBD2,NA,TGTGCCAGCTCACCACGAGCGGGGTCCGGGAATGAGCAGTTCTTC,CASSPRAGSGNEQFF
TRBV3-1/TRBV3-2,18,TRBJ1-4,NA,NA,TGTGCCAGCAGCCAAGTAGCCCCCCCCGGGGGGAACGCTGAAAAACTGTTTTTT,CASSQVAPPGGNAEKLFF
TRBV4-2,17,TRBJ2-5,NA,few,TGTGCCAGCAGCCAAAATGGGGGCCCGGATCTCCAAGAGACCCAGTACTTC,CASSQNGGPDLQETQYF
TRBV29-1,12,TRBJ2-7,NA,NA,TGCAGCGTTGGGGACACCTCCTACGAGCAGTACTTC,CSVGDTSYEQYF
TRBV28,14,TRBJ1-3,NA,NA,TGTGCCAGCAGCTCGGCGGGGGCTGGAAACACCATATATTTT,CASSSAGAGNTIYF
TRBV7-9,13,TRBJ2-7,NA,NA,TGTGCCAGCAGCTTGAGGGACTCGGTCGAGCAGTACTTC,CASSLRDSVEQYF
TRBV7-8,17,TRBJ2-5,TRBD1,NA,TGTGCCACCCAAAAGGGGACAGGGGGCGCCGGCCAAGAGACCCAGTACTTC,CATQKGTGGAGQETQYF
TRBV12-3/TRBV12-4,13,TRBJ1-6,NA,NA,TGTGCCAGCAGTTTGGACTGGAGCTACCCGCCCCACTTT,CASSLDWSYPPHF
TRBV30,14,TRBJ1-1,NA,NA,TGTGCCTGGAGTGTTCGGGGGTTGGAGGCTGAAGCTTTCTTT,CAWSVRGLEAEAFF
TRBV5-4,13,TRBJ1-4,NA,NA,TGTGCCAGCAGCTTGGTCGCGGGTGAAAAACTGTTTTTT,CASSLVAGEKLFF
TRBV24-1,14,TRBJ1-2,NA,NA,TGTGCCACCAGTGAAACCGGACAGCCTGGTGGCTACACCTTC,CATSETGQPGGYTF
TRBV7-2,13,TRBJ1-1,TRBD1,NA,TGTGCCAGCAGAAACCGGACAGGGGGTGAAGCTTTCTTT,CASRNRTGGEAFF
TRBV7-6,16,TRBJ2-3,TRBD2,NA,TGTGCCAGCAGCCTCGGACTAGCGACGAGCACAGATACGCAGTATTTT,CASSLGLATSTDTQYF
TRBV9,14,TRBJ1-5,NA,NA,TGTGCCAGCAGCGTAGGTCAGAGCAATCAGCCCCAGCATTTT,CASSVGQSNQPQHF
TRBV6-5,14,TRBJ2-7,NA,once,TGTGCCAGCACGGCCGGGGGGCCCACCTACGAGCAGTACTTC,CASTAGGPTYEQYF
TRBV4-2,15,TRBJ1-2,NA,once,TGTGCCAGCAGCCAAGATCTAGTCGGAAGTCTAAGGTACACCTTC,CASSQDLVGSLRYTF
TRBV5-4,14,TRBJ2-2,NA,NA,TGTGCCAGCAGCTGGGCCGCGAACACCGGGGAGCTGTTTTTT,CASSWAANTGELFF
TRBV4-1,17,TRBJ1-1,NA,once,TGCGCCAGCAGCCCATTGCCCGCGGGTTTCATGAACACTGAAGCTTTCTTT,CASSPLPAGFMNTEAFF
TRBV5-6,14,TRBJ1-2,NA,many,TGTGCCAGCAGCTTTTGGCGGGCTAACTATGGCTACACCTTC,CASSFWRANYGYTF
TRBV13,12,TRBJ2-2,NA,NA,TGTGCCAGCAGCCCCCCTTTCGGGGAGCTGTTTTTT,CASSPPFGELFF
TRBV6-2/TRBV6-3,15,TRBJ2-1,NA,NA,TGTGCCAGCAGTAAAGCAGGGTTTGACTACAATGAGCAGTTCTTC,CASSKAGFDYNEQFF
TRBV5-4,15,TRBJ2-3,TRBD2,NA,TGTGCCAGCAGCCTCGGGACTACCGGCGCAGATACGCAGTATTTT,CASSLGTTGADTQYF
TRBV3-1/TRBV3-2,15,TRBJ1-1,TRBD1,NA,TGTGCCAGCAGCCGCCCGGGACAGGGGGCGCAGGAAGCTTTCTTT,CASSRPGQGAQEAFF
TRBV7-2,15,TRBJ2-3,TRBD1,once,TGTGCCAGCAGCTATCAGGACAGGGCTAGAGATACGCAGTATTTT,CASSYQDRARDTQYF
TRBV11-3,15,TRBJ2-5,NA,NA,TGTGCCAGCAGCCCCAGTTGGGGCGCTTCCGAGACCCAGTACTTC,CASSPSWGASETQYF
TRBV19,13,TRBJ2-7,NA,NA,TGTGCCAGTAGAGAAGGGGGTTTGGACGAGCAGTACTTC,CASREGGLDEQYF
TRBV6-6,16,TRBJ2-4,TRBD2,NA,TGTGCCAGCAAAGTAAGCGGGGTGCTAGCCAAAAACATTCAGTACTTC,CASKVSGVLAKNIQYF
TRBV6-6,12,TRBJ1-4,NA,NA,TGTGCCAGCAGTCGGGGAGACTGGGGGCGGATTTTT,CASSRGDWGRIF
TRBV27,15,TRBJ1-5,TRBD1,once,TGTGCCAGCAGTAAAAACAGGGGAAGCAATCAGCCCCAGCATTTT,CASSKNRGSNQPQHF
TRBV7-9,17,TRBJ1-3,NA,NA,TGTGCCAGCAGCAAAAATCCGGGACTATGGGATGGAAACACCATATATTTT,CASSKNPGLWDGNTIYF
TRBV7-9,14,TRBJ2-1,NA,once,TGTGCCAGCACCTTGGGGGCAGCTGACAATGAGCAGTTCTTC,CASTLGAADNEQFF
TRBV7-3,14,TRBJ1-1,TRBD1,NA,TGTGCCAGCAGGCCAGGGGGGTCCAGCACTGAAGCTTTCTTT,CASRPGGSSTEAFF
TRBV2,18,TRBJ1-6,TRBD1,NA,TGTGCCAGCAGGGGAACCGGGACAGGGGTCGCCGATAATTCACCCCTCCACTTT,CASRGTGTGVADNSPLHF
TRBV6-1,14,TRBJ1-2,TRBD1,NA,TGTGCCAGCAGTGAGCAGGGGGCGAACTATGGCTACACCTTC,CASSEQGANYGYTF
TRBV4-2,19,TRBJ2-1,TRBD2,NA,TGTGCCAGCAGCCAAGATCCCCTAGCGGGGGGCCCCTTGAGACCTGAGCAGTTCTTC,CASSQDPLAGGPLRPEQFF
TRBV14,16,TRBJ2-1,TRBD2,NA,TGTGCCAGCAGCCAAGTAGCGGGGGGGCAGTACAATGAGCAGTTCTTC,CASSQVAGGQYNEQFF
TRBV5-8,15,TRBJ1-4,NA,NA,TGTGCCAGCAGCGGGGGGGGACGGCCTAATGAAAAACTGTTTTTT,CASSGGGRPNEKLFF